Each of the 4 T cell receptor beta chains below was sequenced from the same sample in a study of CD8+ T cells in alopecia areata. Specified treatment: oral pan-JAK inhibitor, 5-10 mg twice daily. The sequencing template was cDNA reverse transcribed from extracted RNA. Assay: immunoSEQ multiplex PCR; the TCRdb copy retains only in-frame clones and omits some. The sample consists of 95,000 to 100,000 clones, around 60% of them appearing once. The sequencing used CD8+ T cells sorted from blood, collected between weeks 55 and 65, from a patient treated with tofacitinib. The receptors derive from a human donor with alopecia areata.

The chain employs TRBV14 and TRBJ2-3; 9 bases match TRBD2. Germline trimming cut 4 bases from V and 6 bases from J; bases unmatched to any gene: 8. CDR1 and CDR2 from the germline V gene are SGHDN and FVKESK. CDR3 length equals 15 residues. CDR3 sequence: CASSRGLAPFDTQYF. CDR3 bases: TGTGCCAGCAGCCGGGGACTAGCCCCTTTTGATACGCAGTATTTT.

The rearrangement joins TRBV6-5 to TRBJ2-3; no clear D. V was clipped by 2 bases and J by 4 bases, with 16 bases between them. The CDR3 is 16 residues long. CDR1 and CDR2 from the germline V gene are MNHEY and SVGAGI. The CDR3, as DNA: TGTGCCAGCAGTTACCTCCACTCAAGACGGGCAGATACGCAGTATTTT. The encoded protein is CASSYLHSRRADTQYF.

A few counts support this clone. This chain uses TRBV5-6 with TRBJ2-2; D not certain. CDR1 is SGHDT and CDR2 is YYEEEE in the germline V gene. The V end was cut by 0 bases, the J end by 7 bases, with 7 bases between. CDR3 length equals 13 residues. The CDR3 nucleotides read TGTGCCAGCAGCTTGGCACAGCTCGGGGAGCTGTTTTTT. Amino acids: CASSLAQLGELFF.

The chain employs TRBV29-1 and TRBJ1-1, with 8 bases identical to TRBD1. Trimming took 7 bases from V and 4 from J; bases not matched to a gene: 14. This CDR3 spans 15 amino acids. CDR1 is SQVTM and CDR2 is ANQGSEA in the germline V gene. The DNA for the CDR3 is TGCAGCGCAGGGCGACAGGGGAGTTTTGGCACTGAAGCTTTCTTT. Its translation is CSAGRQGSFGTEAFF.